This TCR beta chain appears in the sequencing data of a study of cytomegalovirus exposure and HLA in healthy donors. Across the study: Earlier sequencing of 150 million to 200 million T cells yielded around 120 million unique TCR beta sequences. Study-level findings and limits: Per a later analysis, HLA-associated TCR beta chains showed more clonal expansion than other, equally common TCR beta chains. Productive rates of about 87% or about 30% were seen for most TCR beta V segments in an earlier analysis.

The PCR ran on 60 Vbeta and 13 Jbeta primers. Repertoires were generated with immunoSEQ multiplex PCR, while TCRdb's copy carries only in-frame clones and drops some. Among roughly 150,000 clones listed, roughly 80% were seen once. The CDR3 sequence is 16 residues long. In germline, CDR1 is MNHEY, CDR2 SMNVEV (reference sequence). J lost 4 bases, V lost 5 bases, and 6 bases had no gene match. This clone was counted between two and nine times. Its antigen is unknown. V is TRBV27 and J is TRBJ2-1; 12 bases line up with TRBD2. This receptor was taken from a male donor in good health and CMV-seronegative. The specimen sequenced was PBMCs. DNA of the CDR3: TGTGCCAGCAGTCCAGTTGGGACTAGCGGGTACAATGAGCAGTTCTTC. Protein: CASSPVGTSGYNEQFF.